This T cell receptor beta chain was observed in a study of low-dose radiotherapy and immunotherapy resistance in tumors. Overall study context: Every two weeks patients got nivolumab 240 mg flat dose, plus ipilimumab 1 mg/kg every six weeks, intravenously. Patients took oral aspirin 300 mg daily for four cycles from cycle 1 day 1.

It was with a constant-region primer and a V-primer adapter that TCRs were amplified over roughly 19 PCR cycles. In vitro transcription amplified the mRNA that had been isolated. One entry per CDR3 protein, called by TCRdb with MiXCR from the reads. Of about 50,000 distinct CDR3 sequences in the sample, 10% to 15% were seen once. Time point in this sample: before trial treatment. Advanced solid tumors lacking tumor-infiltrating lymphocytes characterized eligible patients. Trimming cost V 5 bases and J 2 bases; bases outside gene matches: 5. The CDR3 has 15 residues. Germline V gene lookup returns CDR1 MNHEY and CDR2 SMNVEV (reference sequence).

The sequencing here drew on PBMCs, taken before treatment. The chain recombines TRBV27 with TRBJ2-3, with TRBD1 matching 9 bases. The receptor comes from a female donor with ovarian cancer. CDR3 bases: TGTGCCAGCAGTCTGGACAGGGGACCCACAGATACGCAGTATTTT. It is translated as CASSLDRGPTDTQYF.